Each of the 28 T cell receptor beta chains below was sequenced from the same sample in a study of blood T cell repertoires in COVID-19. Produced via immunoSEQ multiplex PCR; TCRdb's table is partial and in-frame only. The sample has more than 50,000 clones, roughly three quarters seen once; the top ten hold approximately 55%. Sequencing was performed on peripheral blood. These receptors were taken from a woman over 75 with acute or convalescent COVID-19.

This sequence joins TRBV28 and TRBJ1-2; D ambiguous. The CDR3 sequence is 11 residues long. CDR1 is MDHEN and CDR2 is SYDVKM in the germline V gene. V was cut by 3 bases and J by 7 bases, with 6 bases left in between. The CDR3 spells CASSFVSGYTF. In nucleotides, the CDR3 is TGTGCCAGCAGTTTCGTTAGTGGCTACACCTTC.

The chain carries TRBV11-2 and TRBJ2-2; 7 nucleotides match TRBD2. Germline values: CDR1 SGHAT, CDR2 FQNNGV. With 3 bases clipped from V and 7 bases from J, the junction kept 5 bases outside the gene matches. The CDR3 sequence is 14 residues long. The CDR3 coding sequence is TGTGCCAGCAGCTTGAACCGGGACTACGGGGAGCTGTTTTTT. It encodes CASSLNRDYGELFF.

The CDR3 spells CASSPAAQGAEQPQHF. The CDR3, as DNA: TGTGCCAGCTCACCTGCGGCACAGGGGGCTGAGCAGCCCCAGCATTTT. This chain links TRBV18 with TRBJ1-5; 9 bases match TRBD1. The CDR3 is 16 residues long. The trim removed 3 bases at V and 7 bases at J, leaving 10 bases unmatched. CDR1 is KGHSH and CDR2 is LQKENI in the germline V gene.

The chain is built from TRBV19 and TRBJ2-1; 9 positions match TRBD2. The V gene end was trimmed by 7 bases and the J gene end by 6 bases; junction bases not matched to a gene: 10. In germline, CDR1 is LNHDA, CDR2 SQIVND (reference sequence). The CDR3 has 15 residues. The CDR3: CASTPGTSPSNEQFF. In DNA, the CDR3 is TGTGCCAGTACCCCCGGGACTAGCCCTTCCAATGAGCAGTTCTTC.

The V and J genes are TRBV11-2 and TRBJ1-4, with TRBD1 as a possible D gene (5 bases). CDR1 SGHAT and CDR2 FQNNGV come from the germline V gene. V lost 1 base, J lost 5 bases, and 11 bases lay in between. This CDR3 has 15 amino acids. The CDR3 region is CASSLGQTKNEKLFF. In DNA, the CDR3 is TGTGCCAGCAGCTTAGGACAGACAAAGAATGAAAAACTGTTTTTT.

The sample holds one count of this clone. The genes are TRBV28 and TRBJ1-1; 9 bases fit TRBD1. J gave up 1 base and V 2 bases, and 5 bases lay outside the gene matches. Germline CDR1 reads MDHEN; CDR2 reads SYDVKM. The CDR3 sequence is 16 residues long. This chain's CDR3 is CASSLNRGRWNTEAFF. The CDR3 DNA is TGTGCCAGCAGTTTAAACAGGGGGCGGTGGAACACTGAAGCTTTCTTT.

CDR3 sequence: CASSQRTGEDHYGYTF. The CDR3 DNA reads TGCGCCAGCAGCCAACGGACAGGGGAAGATCACTATGGCTACACCTTC. V usage is TRBV4-1 and J usage is TRBJ1-2, with 9 nucleotides matching TRBD1. The CDR3 has 16 residues. Per germline, CDR1 MGHRA and CDR2 YSYEKL. Unmatched junction bases numbered 7, after V lost 2 bases and J lost 3 bases.

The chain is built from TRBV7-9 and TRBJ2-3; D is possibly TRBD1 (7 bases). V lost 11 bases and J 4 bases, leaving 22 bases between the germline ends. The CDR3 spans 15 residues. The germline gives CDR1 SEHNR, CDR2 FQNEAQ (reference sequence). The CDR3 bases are TGTGCCGGCACCCGAGGAGGGGGCCAGGCAGATACGCAGTATTTT. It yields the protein CAGTRGGGQADTQYF.

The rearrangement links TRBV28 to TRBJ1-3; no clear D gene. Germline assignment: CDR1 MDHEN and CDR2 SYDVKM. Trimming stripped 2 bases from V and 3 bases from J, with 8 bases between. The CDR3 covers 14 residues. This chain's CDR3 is CASSLAGGGNTIYF. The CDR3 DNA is TGTGCCAGCAGTTTAGCAGGAGGTGGAAACACCATATATTTT.

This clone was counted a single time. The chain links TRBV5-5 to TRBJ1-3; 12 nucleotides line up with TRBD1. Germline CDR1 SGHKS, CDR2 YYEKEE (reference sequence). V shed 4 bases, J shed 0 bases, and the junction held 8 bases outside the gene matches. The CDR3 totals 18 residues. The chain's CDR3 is CASSLTRGQGASGNTIYF. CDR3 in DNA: TGTGCCAGCAGCCTGACGCGGGGACAGGGGGCCTCTGGAAACACCATATATTTT.

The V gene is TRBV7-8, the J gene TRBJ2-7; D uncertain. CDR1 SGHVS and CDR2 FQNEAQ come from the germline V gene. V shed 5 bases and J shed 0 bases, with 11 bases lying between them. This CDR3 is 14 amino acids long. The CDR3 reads CASSPGRLSYEQYF. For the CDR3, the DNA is TGTGCCAGCAGCCCAGGCCGTCTCTCCTACGAGCAGTACTTC.

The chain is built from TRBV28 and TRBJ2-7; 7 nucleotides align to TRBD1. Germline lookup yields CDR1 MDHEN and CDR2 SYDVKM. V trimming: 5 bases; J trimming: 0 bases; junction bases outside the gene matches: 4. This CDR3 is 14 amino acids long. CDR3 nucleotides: TGTGCCAGCAGTCCGGGACAGACCTCCTACGAGCAGTACTTC. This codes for CASSPGQTSYEQYF.

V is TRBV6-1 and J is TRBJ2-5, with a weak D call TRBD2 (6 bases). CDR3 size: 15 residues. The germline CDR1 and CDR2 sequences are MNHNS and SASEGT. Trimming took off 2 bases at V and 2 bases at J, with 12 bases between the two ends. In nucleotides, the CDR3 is TGTGCCAGCAGTGAACGTCGGAGGGATCAAGAGACCCAGTACTTC. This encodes CASSERRRDQETQYF.

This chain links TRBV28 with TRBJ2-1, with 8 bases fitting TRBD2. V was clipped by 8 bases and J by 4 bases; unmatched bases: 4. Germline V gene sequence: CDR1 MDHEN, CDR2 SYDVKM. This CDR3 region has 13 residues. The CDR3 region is CASASSGYNEQFF. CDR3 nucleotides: TGTGCCAGCGCTTCTAGCGGGTACAATGAGCAGTTCTTC. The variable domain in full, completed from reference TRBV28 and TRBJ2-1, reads DVKVTQSSRYLVKRTGEKVFLECVQDMDHENMFWYRQDPGLGLRLIYFSYDVKMKEKGDIPEGYSVSREKKERFSLILESASTNQTSMYLCASASSGYNEQFFGPGTRLTVL.

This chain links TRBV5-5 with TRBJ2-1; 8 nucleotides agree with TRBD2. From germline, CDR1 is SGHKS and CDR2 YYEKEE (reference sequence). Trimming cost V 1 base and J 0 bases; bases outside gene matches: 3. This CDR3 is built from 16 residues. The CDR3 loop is CASSLISGSSYNEQFF. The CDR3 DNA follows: TGTGCCAGCAGCTTGATAAGCGGGAGCTCCTACAATGAGCAGTTCTTC.

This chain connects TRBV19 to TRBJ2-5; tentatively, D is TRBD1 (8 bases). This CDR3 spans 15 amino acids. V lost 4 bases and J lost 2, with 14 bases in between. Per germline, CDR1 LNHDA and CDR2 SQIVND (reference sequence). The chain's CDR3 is CASSTTGGVQETQYF. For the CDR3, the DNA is TGTGCCAGTAGTACCACAGGGGGGGTGCAAGAGACCCAGTACTTC.

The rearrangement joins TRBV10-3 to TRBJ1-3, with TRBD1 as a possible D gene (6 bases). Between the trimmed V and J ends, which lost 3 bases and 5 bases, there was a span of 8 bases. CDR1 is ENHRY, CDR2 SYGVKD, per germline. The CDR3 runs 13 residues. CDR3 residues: CAISDRGRNTIYF. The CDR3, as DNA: TGTGCCATCAGTGACAGGGGCCGAAACACCATATATTTT.

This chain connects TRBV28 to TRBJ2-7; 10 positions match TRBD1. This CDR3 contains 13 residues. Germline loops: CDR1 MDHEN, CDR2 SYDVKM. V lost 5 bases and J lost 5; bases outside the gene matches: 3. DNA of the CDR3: TGTGCCAGCAGTCGGGACAGGGGCCACGAGCAGTACTTC. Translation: CASSRDRGHEQYF.

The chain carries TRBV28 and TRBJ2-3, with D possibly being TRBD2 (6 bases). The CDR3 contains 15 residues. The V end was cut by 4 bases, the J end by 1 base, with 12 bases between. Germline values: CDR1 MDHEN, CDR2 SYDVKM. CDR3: CASSSRDSRTDTQYF. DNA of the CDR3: TGTGCCAGCAGTTCCCGGGACTCCCGCACAGATACGCAGTATTTT.

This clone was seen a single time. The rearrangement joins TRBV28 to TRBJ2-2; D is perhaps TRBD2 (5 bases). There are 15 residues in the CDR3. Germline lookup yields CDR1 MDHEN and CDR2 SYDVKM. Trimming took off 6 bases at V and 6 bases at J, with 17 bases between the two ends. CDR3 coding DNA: TGTGCCAGCAGGCCTACCACTAGGCGCGCCGGGGAGCTGTTTTTT. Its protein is CASRPTTRRAGELFF.

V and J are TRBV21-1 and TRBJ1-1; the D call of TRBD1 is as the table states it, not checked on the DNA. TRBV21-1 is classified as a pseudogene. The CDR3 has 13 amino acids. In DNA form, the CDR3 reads TGTGCCACCGTGAGATTCCAGGGAACTGAAGCTTTCTTT. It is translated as CATVRFQGTEAFF.

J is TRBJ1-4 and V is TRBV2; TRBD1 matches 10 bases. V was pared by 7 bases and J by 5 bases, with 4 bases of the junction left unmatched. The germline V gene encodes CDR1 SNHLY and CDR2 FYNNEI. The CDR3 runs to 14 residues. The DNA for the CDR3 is TGTGCCAGCAAATCGGGACAGGGGAATGAAAAACTGTTTTTT. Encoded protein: CASKSGQGNEKLFF.

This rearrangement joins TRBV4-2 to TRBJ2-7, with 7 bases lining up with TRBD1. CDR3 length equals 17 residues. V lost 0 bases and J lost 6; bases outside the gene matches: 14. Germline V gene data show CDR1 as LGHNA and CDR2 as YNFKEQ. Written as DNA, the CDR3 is TGTGCCAGCAGCCAAGACCCCTGGGACAGACCTTCGGGCGAGCAGTACTTC. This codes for CASSQDPWDRPSGEQYF.

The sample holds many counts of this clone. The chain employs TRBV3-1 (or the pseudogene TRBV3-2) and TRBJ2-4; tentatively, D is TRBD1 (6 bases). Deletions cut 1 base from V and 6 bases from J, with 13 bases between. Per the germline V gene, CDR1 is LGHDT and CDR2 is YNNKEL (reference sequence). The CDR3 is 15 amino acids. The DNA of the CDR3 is TGTGCCAGCAGCCAAGGGCTCAGGGGCGCAAACATTCAGTACTTC. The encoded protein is CASSQGLRGANIQYF.

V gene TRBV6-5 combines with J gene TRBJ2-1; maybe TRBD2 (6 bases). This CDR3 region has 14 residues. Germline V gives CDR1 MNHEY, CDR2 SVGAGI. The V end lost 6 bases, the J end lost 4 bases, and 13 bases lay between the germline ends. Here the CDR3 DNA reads TGTGCCAGCAGAAGCGGGCCCGGGTACAATGAGCAGTTCTTC. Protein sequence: CASRSGPGYNEQFF.

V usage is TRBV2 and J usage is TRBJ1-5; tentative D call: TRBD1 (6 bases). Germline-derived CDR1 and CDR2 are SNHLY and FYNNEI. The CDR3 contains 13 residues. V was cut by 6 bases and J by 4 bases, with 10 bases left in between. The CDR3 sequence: CASRQGRNQPQHF. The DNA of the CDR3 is TGTGCCAGCAGACAGGGAAGGAATCAGCCCCAGCATTTT.

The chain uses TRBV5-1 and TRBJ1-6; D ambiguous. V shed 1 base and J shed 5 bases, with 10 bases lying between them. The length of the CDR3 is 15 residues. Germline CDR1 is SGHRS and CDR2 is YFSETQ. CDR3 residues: CASSLTGAHNSPLHF. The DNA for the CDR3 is TGCGCCAGCAGCTTGACGGGTGCCCATAATTCACCCCTCCACTTT. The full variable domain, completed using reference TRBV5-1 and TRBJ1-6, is KAGVTQTPRYLIKTRGQQVTLSCSPISGHRSVSWYQQTPGQGLQFLFEYFSETQRNKGNFPGRFSGRQFSNSRSEMNVSTLELGDSALYLCASSLTGAHNSPLHFGNGTRLTVT.

The CDR3 DNA is TGTGCCAGCAGCTTAGGCGGGAGGGACCCCAAGTACTTC. It encodes CASSLGGRDPKYF. The genes are TRBV7-2 and TRBJ2-4; 9 nucleotides match TRBD2. V lost 1 base and J lost 14; bases outside the gene matches: 6. The CDR3 consists of 13 residues. Germline assignment: CDR1 SGHTA and CDR2 FQGNSA.